The clone carrying this T cell receptor beta chain was observed many times. Its specificity is unknown. The data stem from a study of early T cells in non-severe SARS-CoV-2 infection. Study-level information: With bulk RNA from unsorted whole blood as input, sequencing yielded unpaired chains. Findings of the study overall: Sequences matched to VDJdb favored anti-spike CD8 responses, while private and CD4 specificities were missed.

The germline V gene has CDR1 DFQATT and CDR2 SNEGSKA (reference sequence). The CDR3 has 14 residues. The library protocol tagged individual cDNA molecules with unique molecular identifiers. MiXCR, applied by TCRdb to the 5' RACE reads, yields one record per CDR3 protein. The table lists around 80,000 distinct CDR3 sequences, less than 15% of them singletons. The V and J genes are TRBV20-1 and TRBJ2-3, with 10 bases that match TRBD1. The clonotype originates from an adult who was a healthcare worker with PCR-confirmed SARS-CoV-2 infection or an uninfected control (not recorded which). The sample comprised whole blood. For the CDR3, the DNA is TGCAGGCCGACCGGGACAGGGGGCACAGATACGCAGTATTTT. Translation: CRPTGTGGTDTQYF.